The table lists the clone carrying this TCR beta chain with a few counts. The data derive from a study of graft-versus-host responses after intestinal transplantation. Study-wide results and limits: When patients had graft-donor T cell macrochimerism, their allografts held high graft-versus-host to host-versus-graft clonal ratios. Some GvH clones were seen earlier in gut or blood, suggesting intestinal origin.

The culture paired approximately 200,000 irradiated violet-dye-labeled stimulators with approximately 200,000 CFSE-labeled responders. Cell sorting after the reaction yielded proliferating CFSE-low CD3+CD4+ and CD3+CD8+ responders. Generated by immunoSEQ multiplex PCR, the TCRdb table keeps only in-frame clones and is missing some. The data contain thousands of clones, approximately 33% of them singletons. The CDR3 covers 14 residues. The V and J ends lost 3 bases and 0 bases respectively, with 9 bases between them. The germline V gene encodes CDR1 SNHLY and CDR2 FYNNEI. Sequencing used alloreactive CD8+ T cells from a mixed lymphocyte reaction culture, obtained before transplantation. Subset given: CFSE-low proliferating T cells sorted from approximately 6-day pre-transplant mixed lymphocyte reaction (GvH or HvG direction). V is TRBV2 and J is TRBJ2-7; weak D call: TRBD1 (5 bases). This TCR was recovered from a human patient who was an organ donor for intestinal transplantation. CDR3 in amino acids: CASSEVQASYEQYF. The CDR3 DNA sequence: TGTGCCAGCAGTGAGGTACAGGCCTCCTACGAGCAGTACTTC.